This TCR beta chain comes out of a study of T cells in Graves' hyperthyroidism and ophthalmopathy. Study-level points and caveats: Most thyroid-expanded clonotypes above 0.001 were also found in blood.

Investigators excluded patients with uncontrolled infection, other autoimmune disease, pregnancy or lactation. Trimming shortened V by 2 bases and J by 13 bases, and 9 bases separated the two germline ends. The CDR3 totals 12 residues. CDR1 and CDR2 from the germline V gene are SGHTA and FQGTGA. TCR beta CDR3 region amplification was performed from RNA transcripts. Researchers ran a first-round RT-PCR on the TCR CDR3 using the HTBI primer set. A single record per CDR3 protein comes from TCRdb applying MiXCR to the multiplex PCR reads. The repertoire holds 550,000 to 600,000 distinct CDR3 sequences, with 46% as singletons. Of note for this clonotype: The antigen is unknown.

The origin of this receptor is an adult woman with Graves' disease, either hyperthyroidism or ophthalmopathy (not recorded which). V is TRBV7-3 and J is TRBJ1-6; D may be TRBD1 (5 bases). Sequencing used peripheral blood or thyroid tissue (not recorded which). The CDR3 DNA sequence: TGTGCCAGCAGCTTATGGGACCGGCCCCTCCACTTT. As protein: CASSLWDRPLHF.